Listed here is a single T cell receptor beta chain. This CDR3 spans 15 amino acids. Trimming at V came to 6 bases and at J to 8 bases, leaving 10 bases not matched to a gene. This entry comes from a study of CD8 T cells in ankylosing spondylitis. Each CDR3 protein gets one entry after TCRdb re-called the 5' RACE reads with MiXCR. The repertoire includes 180,000 or so distinct CDR3 sequences, around 10% of them detected once, and approximately 32% sits in the top ten. The gene calls are TRBV12-3 or TRBV12-4 and TRBJ2-1; 10 bases fit TRBD2. The clonotype was recovered from a male donor with ankylosing spondylitis or in good health (not recorded which). Material for sequencing was blood, either unsorted or a sorted T cell fraction (not recorded which). CDR3 sequence (DNA): TGTGCCAGCAGCCCCCGGGCTAGCGGGAGAGATGAGCAGTTCTTC. Translating it yields CASSPRASGRDEQFF.